A single sample is the source of the 13 T cell receptor beta chains below, sequenced in a study of T-cell reconstitution after alpha-beta-depleted transplantation in children. A library of TCRbeta sequences, prepared with unique molecular identifiers, was generated. One entry per CDR3 protein results from TCRdb running MiXCR on the PCR reads. The sample consists of 150,000 to 250,000 distinct CDR3 sequences, roughly 6.5% of them appearing once. This specimen consisted of PBMCs, obtained before TCRalphabeta/CD19-depleted stem cell transplant. Source of these receptors: a girl under three years old with combined immunodeficiency, due to receive a stem cell transplant.

The chain combines TRBV7-6 with TRBJ2-2; 14 nucleotides align to TRBD2. The V and J ends lost 4 bases and 3 bases, in that order; junction bases with no gene match: 7. The CDR3 covers 18 residues. Germline lookup yields CDR1 SGHVS and CDR2 FNYEAQ. CDR3 DNA: TGTGCCAGCAGCTCGGGACTAGCGGGAGAGGGGTACACCGGGGAGCTGTTTTTT. Amino acids: CASSSGLAGEGYTGELFF.

There are many counts of this clonotype. The chain uses TRBV20-1 and TRBJ1-4, with 7 bases matching TRBD1. Trimming at V came to 5 bases and at J to 5 bases, leaving 5 bases not matched to a gene. Germline V gives CDR1 DFQATT, CDR2 SNEGSKA (reference sequence). CDR3 length: 13 amino acids. The CDR3: CSAPDRANEKLFF. The CDR3 DNA follows: TGCAGTGCTCCTGACAGGGCGAATGAAAAACTGTTTTTT.

Many counts were recorded for this clonotype. V and J are TRBV28 and TRBJ2-7; weak D call: TRBD2 (5 bases). CDR1 and CDR2 (germline): MDHEN, SYDVKM. V was trimmed by 3 bases and J by 0 bases, leaving 9 bases between them. CDR3 size: 14 residues. The chain's CDR3 is CASSFNEGSYEQYF. DNA of the CDR3: TGTGCCAGCAGTTTTAACGAGGGCTCCTACGAGCAGTACTTC.

At least ten counts were recorded for this clonotype. V and J are TRBV12-3 or TRBV12-4 and TRBJ2-3, with unresolved D. Trimming pared 1 base from V and 0 bases from J, leaving 5 bases between. This CDR3 is 14 amino acids long. CDR3 bases: TGTGCCAGCAGTTTAGTAATTAGCACAGATACGCAGTATTTT. Protein product: CASSLVISTDTQYF.

Many counts were recorded for this clonotype. The chain has TRBV12-3 or TRBV12-4 and TRBJ1-1; no firm D call. V gave up 7 bases and J gave up 7 bases, with 4 bases separating them. The CDR3 spans 9 residues. The CDR3 DNA reads TGTGCCAGCACCTATGAAGCTTTCTTT. This codes for CASTYEAFF.

This clonotype was detected many times. The chain recombines TRBV9 with TRBJ2-1, with D perhaps being TRBD1 or TRBD2 (5 bases each). Germline CDR1 reads SGDLS; CDR2 reads YYNGEE. The CDR3 has 12 residues. Trimming cost V 2 bases and J 10 bases, with 10 bases left between them. CDR3: CASSVVEGEQFF. The CDR3 nucleotides are TGTGCCAGCAGCGTGGTAGAGGGGGAGCAGTTCTTC.

This clonotype was seen repeatedly, ten times or more. The genes are TRBV4-3 and TRBJ2-7; 9 nucleotides agree with TRBD1. The CDR3 covers 18 residues. The V gene's germline CDR1 is LGHNA and CDR2 YSLEER. The ends lost 0 bases at V and 4 bases at J; junction bases unmatched: 13. The CDR3 bases are TGCGCCAGCAGCCAAGATGCGGGAACCGGGACAGGGTCTTACGAGCAGTACTTC. It codes for CASSQDAGTGTGSYEQYF.

This clonotype turned up a few times. The chain combines TRBV3-1 with TRBJ2-4; the D is unclear. V lost 2 bases to trimming and J lost 2 bases, with 13 bases between them. Looked up from germline, CDR1 is LGHDT and CDR2 is YNNKEL (reference sequence). The CDR3 contains 16 residues. The DNA for the CDR3 is TGTGCCAGCAGCCAAAGGGTCGACTCTCCCAAAAACATTCAGTACTTC. This codes for CASSQRVDSPKNIQYF.

This clonotype was observed at least ten times. The V call is TRBV20-1, the J call TRBJ2-1; the match to TRBD2 covers 10 bases. This CDR3 spans 15 amino acids. Germline V gene sequence: CDR1 DFQATT, CDR2 SNEGSKA (reference sequence). The J segment lost 8 bases and the V segment lost 3 bases, leaving 10 bases of the junction unmatched. The CDR3 protein is CSARGYKRGGDEQFF. The CDR3 coding sequence is TGCAGTGCTAGGGGCTACAAGCGGGGGGGAGATGAGCAGTTCTTC.

With regard to this clonotype: This may be a read error, as it is one base from a much larger clone. The rearrangement links TRBV6-1 to TRBJ2-2; 8 nucleotides line up with TRBD1. Germline CDR1 reads MNHNS; CDR2 reads SASEGT. The CDR3 spans 15 residues. CDR3 DNA sequence: TGTGCCAGCAGTGTGAACAGGGGGTACACCGGGGAGCTGCTTTTT. Translating it yields CASSVNRGYTGELLF.

This clonotype was recorded many times. The chain has TRBV6-5 and TRBJ1-1; D is uncertain. This CDR3 spans 13 amino acids. Trimming shortened V by 7 bases and J by 6 bases, and 15 bases separated the two germline ends. The germline gives CDR1 MNHEY, CDR2 SVGAGI. The CDR3 here is CASIGRENSEAFF. The CDR3 nucleotides are TGTGCCAGCATCGGACGGGAAAACTCTGAAGCTTTCTTT.

In this sample, this clonotype turned up many times. At one of its ends the junction is not consistent with the germline gene, which may arise from a read error. The chain has TRBV20-1 and TRBJ1-5, with D perhaps matching TRBD1 (5 bases). Germline V gene lookup returns CDR1 DFQATT and CDR2 SNEGSKA (reference sequence). CDR3 length: 17 amino acids. The CDR3, as DNA: TGCAGTGCATCCGTACCCGGGGGAGGGGCGAGCAGTCAGCCCCAGCATTTT. This sequence encodes CSASVPGGGASSQPQHF.

This clonotype turned up a few times. The chain carries TRBV18 and TRBJ2-4; D is unclear. Germline V gives CDR1 KGHSH, CDR2 LQKENI. The ends were cut back, 0 bases at V and 3 bases at J, with 15 bases in the middle. The CDR3 contains 17 residues. The DNA for the CDR3 is TGTGCCAGCTCACCACCGATACAGCTAAGCCACAAAAACATTCAGTACTTC. Amino acids: CASSPPIQLSHKNIQYF.